A single T cell receptor (beta chain) is shown here with its context. In the source study's methods: Reference gene primer amplification gave nucleated cell count estimates. The repertoire was sequenced with immunoSEQ multiplex PCR; TCRdb's copy has only in-frame clones and lacks some. V and J calls and clone size follow that table, whereas D and trimming were derived from the DNA. Of 300,000 to 400,000 clones in the sample, 80% to 90% were seen once. The sample is drawn from a study of blood T cell repertoires in COVID-19. Study at large: The analysed material was cDNA or gDNA that came from T cells, B-cell-depleted T cells, or PBMCs.

Participants were aged about 18 to 89 years from about 25 US areas. Cohorts were assigned according to the clinical history that participants reported. CDR1 is SEHNR and CDR2 is FQNEAQ in the germline V gene (reference sequence). Deletions cut 4 bases from V and 8 bases from J, with 9 bases between. The CDR3 consists of 13 residues. This clonotype originated in a middle-aged woman with acute COVID-19. The V call is TRBV7-9, the J call TRBJ1-6, with D unresolved. Material for sequencing was PBMCs or T cells enriched from blood (not recorded which). The CDR3 region is CASSSFSDSPLHF. CDR3 in DNA: TGTGCCAGCAGCTCGTTCAGTGATTCACCCCTCCACTTT.